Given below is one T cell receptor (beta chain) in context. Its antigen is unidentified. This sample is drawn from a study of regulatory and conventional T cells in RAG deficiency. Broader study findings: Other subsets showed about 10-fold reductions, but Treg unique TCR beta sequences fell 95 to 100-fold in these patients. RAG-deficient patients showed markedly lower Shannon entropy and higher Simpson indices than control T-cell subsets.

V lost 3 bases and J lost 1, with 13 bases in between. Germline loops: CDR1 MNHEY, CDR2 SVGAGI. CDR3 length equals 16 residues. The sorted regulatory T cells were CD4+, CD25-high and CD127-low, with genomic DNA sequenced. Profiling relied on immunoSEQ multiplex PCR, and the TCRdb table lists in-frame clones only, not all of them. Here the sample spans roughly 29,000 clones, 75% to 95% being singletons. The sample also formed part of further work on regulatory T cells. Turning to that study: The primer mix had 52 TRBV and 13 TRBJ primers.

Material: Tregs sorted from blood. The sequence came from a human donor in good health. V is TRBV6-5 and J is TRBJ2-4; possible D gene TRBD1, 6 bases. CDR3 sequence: CASSYGRGSAKNIQYF. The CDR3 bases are TGTGCCAGCAGTTATGGCAGGGGTTCGGCCAAAAACATTCAGTACTTC.